Below, one T cell receptor (beta chain) is given with its context. Assay: immunoSEQ multiplex PCR; the TCRdb copy retains only in-frame clones and omits some. The data show about 300,000 clones, under 90% seen once. This entry comes from a study of blood T cell repertoires in COVID-19. Per germline, CDR1 GTSNPN and CDR2 SVGIG (reference sequence). The CDR3 consists of 13 residues. Deletions cut 0 bases from V and 8 bases from J, with 13 bases between. Sequenced sample: PBMCs or T cells enriched from blood (not recorded which). The V call is TRBV30, the J call TRBJ1-1, with D hard to call. The receptor's source is a woman aged 18-29 years who had recovered from COVID-19. The CDR3 spells CAWSVFPPQEAFF. The CDR3 nucleotides are TGTGCCTGGAGTGTCTTCCCCCCGCAGGAAGCTTTCTTT. The full variable domain, its missing parts supplied by reference TRBV30 and TRBJ1-1, is SQTIHQWPATLVQPVGSPLSLECTVEGTSNPNLYWYRQAAGRGLQLLFYSVGIGQISSEVPQNLSASRPQDRQFILSSKKLLLSDSGFYLCAWSVFPPQEAFFGQGTRLTVV.